Shown below are 20 T cell receptor beta chains from a single sample sequenced in a study of beta chain features in type 1 diabetes. Sequencing targeted expressed TCRB transcripts, as all isolated RNA had been reverse transcribed. Measured with immunoSEQ multiplex PCR; TCRdb has only the in-frame clones, and not every one. The sample has 200,000 to 250,000 clones, approximately 70% seen once. Sequenced: naive CD4+ T cells from blood. The receptors stem from a man younger than 40 in good health.

V and J are TRBV2 and TRBJ1-1; 7 positions agree with TRBD1. J lost 1 base, V lost 7 bases, and 3 bases had no gene match. Germline CDR1 reads SNHLY; CDR2 reads FYNNEI. CDR3 length: 13 amino acids. For the CDR3, the DNA is TGTGCCAGCACGGACAGGCCGAACACTGAAGCTTTCTTT. Its protein product is CASTDRPNTEAFF. Supplemented by reference TRBV2 and TRBJ1-1, the full variable domain reads EPEVTQTPSHQVTQMGQEVILRCVPISNHLYFYWYRQILGQKVEFLVSFYNNEISEKSEIFDDQFSVERPDGSNFTLKIRSTKLEDSAMYFCASTDRPNTEAFFGQGTRLTVV.

The table lists this clone with a few counts. This rearrangement joins TRBV9 to TRBJ2-5; 7 bases agree with TRBD2. Germline V gives CDR1 SGDLS, CDR2 YYNGEE. The CDR3 has 14 amino acids. V was clipped by 7 bases and J by 4 bases; unmatched bases: 10. The CDR3 loop is CASSGGPTLETQYF. In DNA form, the CDR3 reads TGTGCCAGCTCGGGAGGTCCGACATTAGAGACCCAGTACTTC.

This clone was detected a few times. This rearrangement joins TRBV14 to TRBJ2-7; D remains unclear. Trimming pared 4 bases from V and 5 bases from J, leaving 9 bases between. This CDR3 contains 12 residues. The germline gives CDR1 SGHDN, CDR2 FVKESK. The CDR3 nucleotides are TGTGCCAGCAGCCGTTACAGAGACGAGCAGTACTTC. Protein: CASSRYRDEQYF. The full variable domain, its missing parts supplied by reference TRBV14 and TRBJ2-7, is EAGVTQFPSHSVIEKGQTVTLRCDPISGHDNLYWYRRVMGKEIKFLLHFVKESKQDESGMPNNRFLAERTGGTYSTLKVQPAELEDSGVYFCASSRYRDEQYFGPGTRLTVT.

This clone was found a few times. The chain links TRBV5-4 to TRBJ2-1; D not resolved. Trimming removed 3 bases from V and 2 bases from J, with 0 bases in between. Looked up from germline, CDR1 is SGHNT and CDR2 is YYREEE (reference sequence). The CDR3 spans 11 residues. The CDR3 sequence: CASSSYNEQFF. CDR3 bases: TGTGCCAGCAGCTCCTACAATGAGCAGTTCTTC.

J is TRBJ2-7 and V is TRBV6-5, with 9 bases matching TRBD1. Looked up from germline, CDR1 is MNHEY and CDR2 is SVGAGI. V lost 2 bases, J lost 5 bases, and 4 bases stayed unmatched. This CDR3 is built from 14 residues. CDR3 coding DNA: TGTGCCAGCAGTTACGGACAGGGGAGCAACGAGCAGTACTTC. This translates into CASSYGQGSNEQYF.

The genes are TRBV11-2 and TRBJ2-5; 8 bases line up with TRBD1. Germline CDR1 reads SGHAT; CDR2 reads FQNNGV. The CDR3 is 16 residues long. V lost 5 bases and J lost 4; bases outside the gene matches: 12. CDR3 DNA sequence: TGTGCCAGCAGCGCAGGGCGAGCAGGGGGCAGAGAGACCCAGTACTTC. Its protein is CASSAGRAGGRETQYF.

This clone was counted only a few times. The CDR3 region has the DNA TGTGCCTGGATGGCCGCAGATACGCAGTATTTT. Protein: CAWMAADTQYF. The chain combines TRBV30 with TRBJ2-3; D not resolved. Per germline, CDR1 GTSNPN and CDR2 SVGIG (reference sequence). This CDR3 contains 11 residues. V dropped 4 bases and J dropped 4 bases, with 6 bases sitting between them.

V and J are TRBV29-1 and TRBJ1-3; D is unresolved. Germline CDR1 SQVTM, CDR2 ANQGSEA. The CDR3 is 14 residues long. V was pared by 4 bases and J by 0 bases, with 10 bases between. The CDR3 here is CSVVPQLSGNTIYF. The CDR3 nucleotides read TGCAGCGTTGTCCCCCAGCTCTCTGGAAACACCATATATTTT.

The J gene is TRBJ2-5, the V gene TRBV25-1; D gene unclear. V shed 3 bases and J shed 0 bases, with 5 bases lying between them. CDR1 and CDR2 from the germline V gene are MGHDK and SYGVNS. CDR3 length equals 13 residues. This CDR3 is CASSEGYQETQYF. CDR3 DNA: TGTGCCAGCAGTGAGGGGTACCAAGAGACCCAGTACTTC. The full variable domain, in which reference TRBV25-1 and TRBJ2-5 provide the parts outside the CDR3, is EADIYQTPRYLVIGTGKKITLECSQTMGHDKMYWYQQDPGMELHLIHYSYGVNSTEKGDLSSESTVSRIRTEHFPLTLESARPSHTSQYLCASSEGYQETQYFGPGTRLLVL.

The chain uses TRBV2 and TRBJ1-2, with D unresolved. In germline, CDR1 is SNHLY, CDR2 FYNNEI. Trimming cost V 3 bases and J 2 bases, with 4 bases left between them. This CDR3 comprises 12 residues. CDR3 amino acids: CASSEKNYGYTF. The CDR3 DNA reads TGTGCCAGCAGTGAGAAAAACTATGGCTACACCTTC.

The chain carries TRBV7-2 and TRBJ1-1; D ambiguous. The CDR3 has 19 amino acids. V lost 0 bases and J 2 bases, leaving 22 bases between the germline ends. Germline assignment: CDR1 SGHTA and CDR2 FQGNSA. The CDR3 spells CASSLAEEVQLTPNTEAFF. The DNA for the CDR3 is TGTGCCAGCAGCTTAGCGGAGGAAGTCCAATTAACCCCCAACACTGAAGCTTTCTTT.

J is TRBJ2-7 and V is TRBV28; a weak D match, TRBD1 (5 bases). The germline CDR1 and CDR2 sequences are MDHEN and SYDVKM. Trimming cost V 6 bases and J 2 bases, with 17 bases left between them. CDR3 length: 15 residues. The CDR3 coding sequence is TGTGCCAGCAGAGCTTCCGCCAGGGTAGCCTACGAGCAGTACTTC. Protein: CASRASARVAYEQYF.

The sample holds one count of this clone. The chain is built from TRBV18 and TRBJ2-1; D not certain. This CDR3 has 15 amino acids. V lost 2 bases to trimming and J lost 6 bases, with 14 bases between them. The germline gives CDR1 KGHSH, CDR2 LQKENI. The CDR3 is CASSPLRSDGNEQFF. The CDR3 bases are TGTGCCAGCTCACCATTGAGGTCGGACGGCAATGAGCAGTTCTTC.

CDR3: CASGLEETQYF. For the CDR3, the DNA is TGTGCCAGCGGTCTAGAAGAGACCCAGTACTTC. V and J are TRBV28 and TRBJ2-5; D is ambiguous. Germline V gene data show CDR1 as MDHEN and CDR2 as SYDVKM. Trimming removed 8 bases at V and 3 bases at J, with 7 bases between. CDR3 length: 11 amino acids.

The J gene is TRBJ2-6, the V gene TRBV29-1; D may be TRBD1 or TRBD2 (5 bases each). The CDR3 length is 15 residues. V lost 5 bases, J lost 0 bases, and 11 bases lay in between. Germline values: CDR1 SQVTM, CDR2 ANQGSEA. CDR3 coding DNA: TGCAGCGTTAAGGGGAGTACCTCTGGGGCCAACGTCCTGACTTTC. Its protein is CSVKGSTSGANVLTF.

The CDR3: CAWSALQVLKEKLFF. Here the CDR3 DNA reads TGTGCCTGGAGTGCTCTCCAGGTCCTAAAGGAAAAACTGTTTTTT. V gene TRBV30 combines with J gene TRBJ1-4; D gene unclear. Germline CDR1 is GTSNPN and CDR2 is SVGIG (reference sequence). The CDR3 runs 15 residues. Trimming shortened V by 1 base and J by 8 bases, and 17 bases separated the two germline ends.

This clone was detected a few times. This rearrangement joins TRBV25-1 to TRBJ2-1; D possibly corresponds to TRBD2 (6 bases). V gave up 4 bases and J gave up 3 bases, with 10 bases separating them. Germline V gene sequence: CDR1 MGHDK, CDR2 SYGVNS. This CDR3 region has 14 residues. The CDR3 bases are TGTGCCAGCAGTGGAGTAGCGGTCTACAATGAGCAGTTCTTC. It is translated as CASSGVAVYNEQFF.

In its sample, this clone was seen a few times. The CDR3 DNA is TGTGCCTGGAGCCCCGGGACAGGGATCAATGAGCAGTTCTTC. It encodes CAWSPGTGINEQFF. The chain recombines TRBV30 with TRBJ2-1; the match to TRBD1 covers 9 bases. Germline-derived CDR1 and CDR2 are GTSNPN and SVGIG (reference sequence). Unmatched junction bases numbered 6, after V lost 3 bases and J lost 6 bases. The CDR3 is 14 residues long.

The chain uses TRBV15 and TRBJ2-3; D gene unclear. The ends were cut back, 0 bases at V and 3 bases at J, with 7 bases in the middle. CDR3 size: 14 residues. Germline V gene lookup returns CDR1 LNHNV and CDR2 YYDKDF (reference sequence). The CDR3 DNA reads TGTGCCACCAGCAGAGAGGGAAATACAGATACGCAGTATTTT. It yields the protein CATSREGNTDTQYF.

This rearrangement joins TRBV2 to TRBJ2-1, with D possibly matching TRBD1 (5 bases). The CDR3 runs to 13 residues. V was pared by 4 bases and J by 2 bases, with 6 bases between. Germline V CDR1 and CDR2: SNHLY, FYNNEI. The DNA for the CDR3 is TGTGCCAGCAGTGCGACAGCCTACAATGAGCAGTTCTTC. This codes for CASSATAYNEQFF.